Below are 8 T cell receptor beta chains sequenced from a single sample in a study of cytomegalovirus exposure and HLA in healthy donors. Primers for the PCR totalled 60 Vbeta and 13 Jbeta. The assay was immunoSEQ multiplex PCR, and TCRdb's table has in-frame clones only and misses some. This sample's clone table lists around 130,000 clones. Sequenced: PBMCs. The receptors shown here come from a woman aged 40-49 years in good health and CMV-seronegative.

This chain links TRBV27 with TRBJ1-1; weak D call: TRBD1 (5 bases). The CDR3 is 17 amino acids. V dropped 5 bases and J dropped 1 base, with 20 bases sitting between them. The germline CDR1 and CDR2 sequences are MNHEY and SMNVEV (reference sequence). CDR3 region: CASSPTGGGGANTEAFF. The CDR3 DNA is TGTGCCAGCAGTCCAACCGGTGGCGGCGGGGCGAACACTGAAGCTTTCTTT.

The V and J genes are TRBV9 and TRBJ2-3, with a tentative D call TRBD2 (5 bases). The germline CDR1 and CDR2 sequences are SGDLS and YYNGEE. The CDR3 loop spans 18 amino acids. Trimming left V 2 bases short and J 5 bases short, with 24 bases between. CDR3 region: CASSVGKRAHVPRDTQYF. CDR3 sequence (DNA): TGTGCCAGCAGCGTTGGAAAGAGGGCCCACGTCCCTAGAGATACGCAGTATTTT.

DNA of the CDR3: TGTGCCAGCAGTTTTAACAGGGGGGGGCCAAATGAAAAACTGTTTTTT. It codes for CASSFNRGGPNEKLFF. J is TRBJ1-4 and V is TRBV27; 8 bases fit TRBD1. Germline V gene data show CDR1 as MNHEY and CDR2 as SMNVEV (reference sequence). This CDR3 is built from 16 residues. With V trimmed by 3 bases and J by 5 bases, 8 bases remained unmatched. The full variable domain, rest sourced from reference TRBV27 and TRBJ1-4, is EAQVTQNPRYLITVTGKKLTVTCSQNMNHEYMSWYRQDPGLGLRQIYYSMNVEVTDKGDVPEGYKVSRKEKRNFPLILESPSPNQTSLYFCASSFNRGGPNEKLFFGSGTQLSVL.

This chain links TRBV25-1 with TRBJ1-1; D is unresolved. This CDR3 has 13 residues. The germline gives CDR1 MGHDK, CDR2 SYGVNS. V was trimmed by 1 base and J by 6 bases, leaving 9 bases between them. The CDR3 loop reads CASSESAFPEAFF. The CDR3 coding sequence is TGTGCCAGCAGTGAATCAGCGTTCCCTGAAGCTTTCTTT.

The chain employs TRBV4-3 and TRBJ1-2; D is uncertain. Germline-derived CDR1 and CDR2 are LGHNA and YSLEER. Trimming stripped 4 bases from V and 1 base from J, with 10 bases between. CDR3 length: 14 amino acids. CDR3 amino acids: CASSPMTGNYGYTF. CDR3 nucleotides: TGCGCCAGCAGCCCGATGACGGGTAACTATGGCTACACCTTC.

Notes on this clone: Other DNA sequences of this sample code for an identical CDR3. The CDR3 coding sequence is TGTGCCAGCAGTCTTGACAGGGTCTATGGCTACACCTTC. Translation: CASSLDRVYGYTF. The J gene is TRBJ1-2, the V gene TRBV6-1; 7 bases fit TRBD1. This CDR3 has 13 residues. V lost 5 bases to trimming and J lost 4 bases; unmatched junction nucleotides: 4. Germline CDR1 MNHNS, CDR2 SASEGT.

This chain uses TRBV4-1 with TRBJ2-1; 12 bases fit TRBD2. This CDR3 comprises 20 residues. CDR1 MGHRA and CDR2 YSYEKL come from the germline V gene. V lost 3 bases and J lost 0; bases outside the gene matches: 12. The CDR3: CASSHGGTSGGTSSYNEQFF. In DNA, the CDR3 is TGCGCCAGCAGCCACGGTGGAACTAGCGGGGGGACAAGCTCCTACAATGAGCAGTTCTTC.

The CDR3 reads CASSPSQLNTEAFF. CDR3 nucleotide sequence: TGTGCCAGCAGCCCCTCACAGCTGAACACTGAAGCTTTCTTT. The chain has TRBV7-3 and TRBJ1-1; D is undetermined. In germline, CDR1 is SGHTA, CDR2 FQGTGA. Trimming cost V 5 bases and J 0 bases, with 10 bases left between them. The CDR3 is 14 amino acids.